The entry below describes one T cell receptor (beta chain). The antigen remains unidentified. Germline V gives CDR1 SGHNT, CDR2 YENEEA. The CDR3 has 16 amino acids. The V end was cut by 0 bases, the J end by 2 bases, with 14 bases between. These data originate in a study of identical twins. Findings and limits, study-wide: Those out-of-frame alpha sequences shared by twins showed an excess of low generation probability.

TCRdb re-analysed the 5' RACE reads in MiXCR, keeping a single row per CDR3 protein. The sample records nearly 900,000 distinct CDR3 sequences, 12% being singletons. These records were also assigned to another study, of yellow fever vaccine responses in identical twins.

The chain has TRBV11-3 and TRBJ2-7, with a weak D call TRBD2 (6 bases). This sequence was found in a woman between 18 and 29 years old in good health. Material: PBMCs. CDR3 bases: TGTGCCAGCAGCTTAGATGGGGGGTTTCCGCCCTACGAGCAGTACTTC. This sequence encodes CASSLDGGFPPYEQYF.